Here is one T cell receptor beta chain with its context. Its target is not known. This entry belongs to a study of OX40 agonist ivuxolimab in advanced cancers. Study details: Three patients got partial responses; one had hepatocellular carcinoma and two had cutaneous melanoma. General study points: CD4+ and CD8+ blood T cells expanded clonally by week 6 at 0.1 to 3.0 mg/kg.

There are 13 residues in the CDR3. V was clipped by 3 bases and J by 3 bases, with 8 bases between them. Germline CDR1 reads ENHRY; CDR2 reads SYGVKD. Data came from immunoSEQ multiplex PCR; TCRdb stores just in-frame clones and leaves some out. The sample shows 75,000 to 100,000 clones, 90% to 95% of them seen only once. The TCR was taken from an adult with an advanced solid tumor such as melanoma, head and neck, liver or kidney cancer. The chain combines TRBV10-3 with TRBJ2-5; D is uncertain. Sequencing used CD4+ or CD8+ T cells sorted from blood, obtained in a trial of the OX40 agonist ivuxolimab. CDR3 region: CAISDGPEETQYF. The CDR3 DNA is TGTGCCATCAGTGACGGCCCGGAAGAGACCCAGTACTTC.